This TCR beta chain originates from a study of shared clonotypes between healthy human individuals. Study-level points and caveats: Clonotype sharing among the donors was expected to vary with sequencing depth.

Note on this clone: Its specificity is not known.

The CDR3 consists of 14 residues. Germline CDR1 MNHEY, CDR2 SMNVEV (reference sequence). V shed 10 bases and J 2 bases; nucleotides not matched to a gene: 8. CD45RO negativity and positive selection for CCR7 defined naive CD8 cells, a population that excluded terminally differentiated effector memory CD45RA+ cells. Profiling relied on immunoSEQ multiplex PCR, and the TCRdb table lists in-frame clones only, not all of them. The sample records around 2.1 million clones, 93% being singletons. Sequenced: naive CD8+ T cells from PBMCs. The clonotype comes from a man between 18 and 35 years old in good health. Some clones in this sample may be carry-over from other donors' samples. The chain is built from TRBV27 and TRBJ2-7, with 10 positions matching TRBD2. The CDR3 DNA is TGTGCCACAGCTTCCCTAGCGGGAGCCTACGAGCAGTACTTC. It codes for CATASLAGAYEQYF.